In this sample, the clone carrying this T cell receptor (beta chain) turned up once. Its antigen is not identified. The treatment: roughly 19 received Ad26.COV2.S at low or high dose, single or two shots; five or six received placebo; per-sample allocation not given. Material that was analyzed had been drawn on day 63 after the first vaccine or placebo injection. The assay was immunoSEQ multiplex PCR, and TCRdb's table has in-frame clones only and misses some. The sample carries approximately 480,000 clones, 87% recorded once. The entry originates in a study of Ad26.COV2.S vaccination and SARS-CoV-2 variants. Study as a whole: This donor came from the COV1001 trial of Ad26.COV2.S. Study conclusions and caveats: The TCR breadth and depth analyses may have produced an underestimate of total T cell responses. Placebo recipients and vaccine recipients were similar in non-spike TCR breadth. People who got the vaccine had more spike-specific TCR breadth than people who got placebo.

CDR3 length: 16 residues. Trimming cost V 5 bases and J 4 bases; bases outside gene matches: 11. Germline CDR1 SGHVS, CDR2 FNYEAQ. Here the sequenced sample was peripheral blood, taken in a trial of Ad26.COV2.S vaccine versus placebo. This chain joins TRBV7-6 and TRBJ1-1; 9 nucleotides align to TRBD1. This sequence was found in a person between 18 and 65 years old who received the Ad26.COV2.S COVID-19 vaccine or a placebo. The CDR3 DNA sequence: TGTGCCAGCAGCCCTACAGGGGGCCGGGGTGGCACTGAAGCTTTCTTT. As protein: CASSPTGGRGGTEAFF.